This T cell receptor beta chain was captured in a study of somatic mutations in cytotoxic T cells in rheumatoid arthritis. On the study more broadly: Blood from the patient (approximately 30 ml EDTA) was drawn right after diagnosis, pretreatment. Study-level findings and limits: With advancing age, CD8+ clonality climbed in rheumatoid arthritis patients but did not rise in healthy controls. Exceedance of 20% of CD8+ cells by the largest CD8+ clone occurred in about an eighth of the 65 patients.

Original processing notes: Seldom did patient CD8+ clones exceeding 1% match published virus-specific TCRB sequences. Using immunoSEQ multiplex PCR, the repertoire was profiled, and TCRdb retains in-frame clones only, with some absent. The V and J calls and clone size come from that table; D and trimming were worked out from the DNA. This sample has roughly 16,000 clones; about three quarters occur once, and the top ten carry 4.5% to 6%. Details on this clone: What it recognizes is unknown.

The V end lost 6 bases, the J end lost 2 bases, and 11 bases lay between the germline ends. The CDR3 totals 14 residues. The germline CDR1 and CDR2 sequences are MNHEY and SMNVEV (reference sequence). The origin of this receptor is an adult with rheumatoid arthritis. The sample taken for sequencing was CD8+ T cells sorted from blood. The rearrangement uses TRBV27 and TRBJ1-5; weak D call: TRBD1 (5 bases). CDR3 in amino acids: CASSPGSGNQPQHF. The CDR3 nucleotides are TGTGCCAGCAGCCCAGGGTCGGGCAATCAGCCCCAGCATTTT.